The entry that follows covers one T cell receptor (beta chain) sequence. Its antigen remains unknown. TCRdb keeps only in-frame clones here, not all; method: immunoSEQ multiplex PCR. The table shows about 64,000 clones, with 90% to 97% occurring only once. This entry belongs to a study of siplizumab effects on memory and regulatory T cells. Points from the study as a whole: Controls had approximately 25% Treg-derived mappable alloreactive CD4+ clones on average, versus approximately 70% with siplizumab. Memory T cells appeared less diverse than naive cells, which seemed to contribute substantially to alloresponse.

The TCR originated in a human donor in good health. Material for sequencing was naive CD8+ T cells sorted from blood.

This CDR3 reads CASSYSSGAGYTF. CDR3 DNA: TGTGCCAGCAGTTACTCTTCAGGGGCTGGCTACACCTTC. The chain recombines TRBV6-6 with TRBJ1-2; tentatively, D is TRBD1 (6 bases). Trimming removed 0 bases from V and 7 bases from J, with 9 bases in between. Germline V gene data show CDR1 as MNHNY and CDR2 as SVGAGI (reference sequence). The CDR3 covers 13 residues.